These 13 T cell receptor beta chains were all obtained from the same sample, sequenced in a study of cytomegalovirus exposure and HLA in healthy donors. The assay was immunoSEQ multiplex PCR, and TCRdb's table has in-frame clones only and misses some. Among approximately 65,000 clones listed, about 94% were seen once. Material: PBMCs. These receptors were collected from a woman aged 18-29 years in good health and CMV-seronegative.

The J gene is TRBJ2-1, the V gene TRBV29-1; D is perhaps TRBD2 (6 bases). The V gene's germline CDR1 is SQVTM and CDR2 ANQGSEA. The CDR3 spans 14 residues. Trimming left V 4 bases short and J 6 bases short, with 16 bases between. This CDR3 reads CSVVLTSLVNEQFF. As DNA, the CDR3 is TGCAGCGTTGTATTAACTAGCTTAGTCAATGAGCAGTTCTTC.

The J gene is TRBJ2-3, the V gene TRBV4-1; perhaps TRBD2 as D (5 bases). The CDR3 is 14 residues long. Germline V gene lookup returns CDR1 MGHRA and CDR2 YSYEKL. The V end lost 5 bases, the J end lost 8 bases, and 17 bases lay between the germline ends. CDR3 bases: TGCGCCAGCAGCTCAACCGCCCAAGGACTTACGCAGTATTTT. Translated: CASSSTAQGLTQYF.

This clone appeared a single time. The chain has TRBV5-1 and TRBJ1-2, with 8 bases identical to TRBD1. The trim removed 4 bases at V and 8 bases at J, leaving 13 bases unmatched. This CDR3 spans 15 amino acids. Per the germline V gene, CDR1 is SGHRS and CDR2 is YFSETQ. CDR3 sequence (DNA): TGCGCCAGCAGCCCCCGTCTTACAGGGGGTGGCGGCTACACCTTC. Its protein product is CASSPRLTGGGGYTF.

This sequence joins TRBV28 and TRBJ2-7; 10 nucleotides match TRBD1. CDR3 size: 19 residues. From germline, CDR1 is MDHEN and CDR2 SYDVKM. The V segment lost 0 bases and the J segment 3 bases; nucleotides outside the gene matches: 14. The CDR3 loop reads CASSLWPQLLGQGIYEQYF. CDR3 nucleotide sequence: TGTGCCAGCAGTTTATGGCCCCAGTTATTGGGACAGGGGATCTACGAGCAGTACTTC.

This chain joins TRBV10-3 and TRBJ2-3; TRBD2 matches at 12 bases. CDR1 and CDR2 from the germline V gene are ENHRY and SYGVKD. V lost 10 bases, J lost 1 base, and 6 bases stayed unmatched. This CDR3 has 15 amino acids. Here the CDR3 reads CATASGGAGTDTQYF. CDR3 coding DNA: TGTGCCACCGCTAGCGGGGGGGCCGGCACAGATACGCAGTATTTT.

This clone has only one observation. The V gene is TRBV6-5, the J gene TRBJ2-1, with D perhaps TRBD2 (6 bases). The V gene's germline CDR1 is MNHEY and CDR2 SVGAGI. This CDR3 is 15 amino acids long. Trimming shortened V by 6 bases and J by 5 bases, and 17 bases separated the two germline ends. CDR3 amino acids: CASREKGRYHNEQFF. CDR3 DNA: TGTGCCAGCAGGGAGAAGGGGAGGTACCACAATGAGCAGTTCTTC.

The J gene is TRBJ2-3, the V gene TRBV7-6, with D possibly matching TRBD1 (6 bases). Between the trimmed V and J ends, which lost 5 bases and 0 bases, there was a span of 12 bases. CDR1 and CDR2 from the germline V gene are SGHVS and FNYEAQ. This CDR3 has 15 residues. In DNA, the CDR3 is TGTGCCAGCAGCCCCGGACAGCCCAGCACAGATACGCAGTATTTT. Its protein product is CASSPGQPSTDTQYF.

The V gene is TRBV11-2, the J gene TRBJ2-6; TRBD1 is a possible D gene (6 bases). CDR1 is SGHAT, CDR2 FQNNGV, per germline. V gave up 1 base and J gave up 2 bases, with 9 bases separating them. CDR3 length: 16 amino acids. The CDR3 region has the DNA TGTGCCAGCAGCTTAGTTGGGGGCCCTGGGGCCAACGTCCTGACTTTC. Translating it yields CASSLVGGPGANVLTF.

This sequence joins TRBV19 and TRBJ2-5; TRBD1 matches 8 bases. The CDR3 runs to 14 residues. The germline CDR1 and CDR2 sequences are LNHDA and SQIVND (reference sequence). V was pared by 6 bases and J by 7 bases, with 10 bases of the junction left unmatched. In DNA, the CDR3 is TGTGCCAGTAGCGGACAGGGAGAGGGTTGGACCCAGTACTTC. This gives the protein CASSGQGEGWTQYF.

The chain has TRBV6-1 and TRBJ2-7, with TRBD2 identical over 7 bases. CDR3 length equals 14 residues. Germline CDR1 MNHNS, CDR2 SASEGT. V shed 2 bases, J shed 3 bases, and the junction held 4 bases outside the gene matches. CDR3 loop: CASSEFQRDYEQYF. The CDR3 DNA reads as TGTGCCAGCAGTGAATTCCAGCGGGACTACGAGCAGTACTTC.

The J gene is TRBJ2-7, the V gene TRBV6-1, with D hard to call. V lost 4 bases to trimming and J lost 3 bases, with 10 bases between them. Germline CDR1 reads MNHNS; CDR2 reads SASEGT. This CDR3 comprises 13 residues. For the CDR3, the DNA is TGTGCCAGCAGTGTGGCTTATAACTACGAGCAGTACTTC. As protein: CASSVAYNYEQYF.

The chain recombines TRBV27 with TRBJ2-7; 10 bases are a match to TRBD1. V lost 3 bases, J lost 4 bases, and 6 bases stayed unmatched. CDR1 and CDR2 (germline): MNHEY, SMNVEV (reference sequence). This CDR3 region has 15 residues. CDR3 region: CASSLSTGGGYEQYF. As DNA, the CDR3 is TGTGCCAGCAGTTTGTCGACAGGGGGCGGGTACGAGCAGTACTTC.

This chain uses TRBV19 with TRBJ2-1; TRBD2 matches at 7 bases. With 5 bases clipped from V and 9 bases from J, the junction kept 7 bases outside the gene matches. Germline V gene lookup returns CDR1 LNHDA and CDR2 SQIVND (reference sequence). CDR3 length: 13 residues. The CDR3 is CASSAGRGGEQFF. The DNA of the CDR3 is TGTGCCAGTAGTGCAGGGAGGGGTGGTGAGCAGTTCTTC.